Below are 19 T cell receptor beta chains sequenced from a single sample in a study of T cell responses to AZD1222 COVID-19 vaccine. Repertoires were generated with immunoSEQ multiplex PCR, while TCRdb's copy carries only in-frame clones and drops some. The sample lists 75,000 to 100,000 clones; 90% were seen once. This specimen consisted of peripheral blood, obtained on day 0 of AZD1222 vaccination. The receptor source for this set is an adult in good health.

This chain uses TRBV6-5 with TRBJ1-2; TRBD1 might be the D (6 bases). V was shortened by 1 base and J by 8 bases, with 17 bases between the two germline ends. The germline CDR1 and CDR2 sequences are MNHEY and SVGAGI. The CDR3 runs to 15 residues. CDR3: CASSYLARTVGGYTF. In DNA form, the CDR3 reads TGTGCCAGCAGTTACTTGGCTAGGACAGTCGGCGGCTACACCTTC.

V gene TRBV7-2 combines with J gene TRBJ2-7; TRBD2 might be the D (6 bases). CDR1 SGHTA and CDR2 FQGNSA come from the germline V gene. Between the trimmed V and J ends, which lost 3 bases and 7 bases, there was a span of 19 bases. This CDR3 is built from 15 residues. This CDR3 reads CASSFHAGGGWEQYF. CDR3 DNA: TGTGCCAGCAGCTTCCACGCCGGGGGTGGTTGGGAGCAGTACTTC. The variable domain in full, with the rest retrieved from reference TRBV7-2 and TRBJ2-7, is GAGVSQSPSNKVTEKGKDVELRCDPISGHTALYWYRQSLGQGLEFLIYFQGNSAPDKSGLPSDRFSAERTGGSVSTLTIQRTQQEDSAVYLCASSFHAGGGWEQYFGPGTRLTVT.

The chain uses TRBV5-1 and TRBJ1-4; D uncertain. The CDR3 totals 15 residues. The germline V gene has CDR1 SGHRS and CDR2 YFSETQ. V shed 4 bases and J shed 4 bases, with 14 bases lying between them. CDR3 DNA sequence: TGCGCCAGCAGCCCGACTTCGGGTGGTAATGAAAAACTGTTTTTT. Its translation: CASSPTSGGNEKLFF.

The chain has TRBV4-1 and TRBJ2-7; TRBD2 is a possible D gene (7 bases). The CDR3 length is 15 residues. With 5 bases removed from V and 3 bases from J, the gap between germline ends came to 17 bases. Germline loops: CDR1 MGHRA, CDR2 YSYEKL. CDR3 loop: CASSYPGRGDYEQYF. The CDR3 DNA reads as TGCGCCAGCAGCTACCCGGGGAGGGGGGACTACGAGCAGTACTTC.

The chain's CDR3 is CASSPPPRTSGGAQYNEQFF. CDR3 DNA: TGTGCCAGCAGCCCGCCACCTCGGACTAGCGGGGGGGCCCAGTACAATGAGCAGTTCTTC. The rearrangement joins TRBV5-8 to TRBJ2-1, with TRBD2 matching 15 bases. CDR1 and CDR2 from the germline V gene are SGHTS and YDEGEE. CDR3 length equals 20 residues. Trimming at V came to 4 bases and at J to 4 bases, leaving 15 bases not matched to a gene.

The chain combines TRBV19 with TRBJ1-4, with 10 bases lining up with TRBD1. The CDR3 has 13 residues. Germline trimming cut 6 bases from V and 6 bases from J; bases unmatched to any gene: 1. CDR1 is LNHDA, CDR2 SQIVND, per germline (reference sequence). The CDR3 reads CASRGTGDEKLFF. For the CDR3, the DNA is TGTGCCAGTAGGGGGACAGGGGATGAAAAACTGTTTTTT.

The V gene is TRBV27, the J gene TRBJ2-7, with 8 bases matching TRBD2. This CDR3 has 15 residues. The junction had 8 bases not matched to a gene; V was cut back by 4 bases and J by 3 bases. Germline CDR1 MNHEY, CDR2 SMNVEV (reference sequence). The CDR3 DNA follows: TGTGCCAGCAGTTCCCAGCGGGGGTATTACTACGAGCAGTACTTC. This codes for CASSSQRGYYYEQYF.

The chain uses TRBV7-3 and TRBJ2-7, with D perhaps TRBD2 (6 bases). This CDR3 region has 12 residues. Per the germline V gene, CDR1 is SGHTA and CDR2 is FQGTGA. The V end lost 7 bases, the J end lost 0 bases, and 7 bases lay between the germline ends. This CDR3 is CASISGSYEQYF. CDR3 DNA: TGTGCCAGCATTAGCGGCTCCTACGAGCAGTACTTC.

The chain joins TRBV6-5 to TRBJ1-4; D possibly corresponds to TRBD1 (5 bases). Trimming took off 6 bases at V and 8 bases at J, with 13 bases between the two ends. Germline V CDR1 and CDR2: MNHEY, SVGAGI. The length of the CDR3 is 13 residues. CDR3 residues: CASRNDGAEKLFF. In DNA form, the CDR3 reads TGTGCCAGCAGAAACGATGGGGCCGAAAAACTGTTTTTT.

The rearrangement links TRBV7-2 to TRBJ2-5; TRBD1 matches 11 bases. V dropped 0 bases and J dropped 1; count of bases not matched to a gene: 1. The CDR3 spans 16 residues. Germline CDR1 and CDR2: SGHTA and FQGNSA. The CDR3 spells CASSLAGTGGQETQYF. CDR3 bases: TGTGCCAGCAGCTTAGCCGGGACAGGGGGCCAAGAGACCCAGTACTTC.

This clone was recorded once. J is TRBJ1-5 and V is TRBV5-1; maybe TRBD1 (5 bases). The V end lost 0 bases, the J end lost 5 bases, and 9 bases lay between the germline ends. This CDR3 spans 14 amino acids. Germline values: CDR1 SGHRS, CDR2 YFSETQ. The CDR3 DNA is TGCGCCAGCAGCTTGGAAGGGGTTGATCAGCCCCAGCATTTT. This encodes CASSLEGVDQPQHF.

V is TRBV29-1 and J is TRBJ2-3, with a possible D match to TRBD1 (6 bases). This CDR3 has 17 residues. In germline, CDR1 is SQVTM, CDR2 ANQGSEA. Trimming took 2 bases from V and 0 from J, leaving 18 bases between them. CDR3 loop: CSVESGVRTSSTDTQYF. CDR3 DNA sequence: TGCAGCGTTGAATCAGGGGTCAGGACATCTAGCACAGATACGCAGTATTTT.

This chain connects TRBV4-3 to TRBJ2-6; D is undetermined. The CDR3 extends over 16 amino acids. From germline, CDR1 is LGHNA and CDR2 YSLEER. Trimming pared 0 bases from V and 4 bases from J, leaving 10 bases between. The CDR3 reads CASSQDRGSGANVLTF. In nucleotides, the CDR3 is TGCGCCAGCAGCCAAGATCGTGGGTCCGGGGCCAACGTCCTGACTTTC.

V is TRBV24-1 and J is TRBJ2-7; tentatively, D is TRBD1 (5 bases). CDR3 length equals 16 residues. V gave up 7 bases and J gave up 1 base, with 19 bases separating them. CDR1 KGHDR and CDR2 SFDVKD come from the germline V gene. The CDR3 DNA reads TGTGCCACCAGCCCAGGGCCCTTTCAATCTTCCTACGAGCAGTACTTC. Its protein product is CATSPGPFQSSYEQYF.

V is TRBV9 and J is TRBJ1-4, with D maybe TRBD1 (6 bases). Germline V gene data show CDR1 as SGDLS and CDR2 as YYNGEE. The CDR3 runs to 13 residues. V lost 4 bases and J 4 bases, leaving 8 bases between the germline ends. CDR3 DNA sequence: TGTGCCAGCAGCAGGGGGGATAATGAAAAACTGTTTTTT. Translation: CASSRGDNEKLFF.

The genes are TRBV28 and TRBJ2-7; 16 nucleotides agree with TRBD2. The CDR3 length is 17 residues. CDR1 and CDR2 (germline): MDHEN, SYDVKM. Trimming took 6 bases from V and 6 from J; bases not matched to a gene: 11. The CDR3 bases are TGTGCCAGCAGGTCCGGGACTAGCGGGGGGGCCTCGCTCGAGCAGTACTTC. This codes for CASRSGTSGGASLEQYF.

The chain's CDR3 is CAISADRTPNEKLFF. As DNA, the CDR3 is TGTGCCATCAGTGCTGACAGGACCCCTAATGAAAAACTGTTTTTT. The chain links TRBV10-3 to TRBJ1-4, with D perhaps TRBD1 (6 bases). Trimming took off 4 bases at V and 3 bases at J, with 12 bases between the two ends. The CDR3 runs to 15 residues. Germline assignment: CDR1 ENHRY and CDR2 SYGVKD.

The chain is built from TRBV18 and TRBJ1-5; 8 positions match TRBD1. V was clipped by 4 bases and J by 6 bases; unmatched bases: 8. The CDR3 is 15 amino acids. The germline V gene encodes CDR1 KGHSH and CDR2 LQKENI. The CDR3 DNA is TGTGCCAGCTCACGGCTGGGGACAGGTTCTCAGCCCCAGCATTTT. Encoded protein: CASSRLGTGSQPQHF.

The V and J genes are TRBV6-5 and TRBJ2-3; 13 positions agree with TRBD2. The V gene end was trimmed by 6 bases and the J gene end by 8 bases; junction bases not matched to a gene: 2. This CDR3 is built from 13 residues. Germline V CDR1 and CDR2: MNHEY, SVGAGI. The CDR3 bases are TGTGCCAGCAGGACTAGCGGGGGGCCTACGCAGTATTTT. This gives the protein CASRTSGGPTQYF.